The sequence of this TCR beta chain was determined in a study of T cells in women clearing cervical HPV infection (dated by TCRdb to 2016 to 2019). Study-wide context: Cases were about two dozen women with histologically confirmed HPV16-related CIN3 or worse, including a couple of invasive cancers. The roughly 25 controls were women who cleared a single incident HPV16 infection within 12 months without developing precancer or cancer. Blood from cases was drawn at the visit where the lesion was first identified, while blood from controls was drawn once the infection was no longer detected. Among cases, blood sampling came a median of almost 150 days after lesion detection, with an interquartile range of roughly 85 to 230 days. HLA typing was available for only a few women, so HLA type could not be excluded as a confounder. An exploratory proof-of-principle case-control study, nested within the Guanacaste HPV Natural History Study in Costa Rica, was conducted to compare TCR repertoires across cervical HPV16 outcomes. Cases and controls were matched on year of sample collection and on age within five years. Cases had a median age of roughly 35 years compared with more than 37 for controls, and baseline characteristics showed no significant differences between the groups. In the parent cohort, some 10,000 women aged 18 or older were enrolled in Guanacaste, Costa Rica, during about 1992 to 1994 and were followed for 7 to 8 years. Five blinded duplicates per group were added as quality controls, giving around 60 samples: some 50 participants and roughly ten replicates. Study-wide findings and limitations: Because the number of T cells in each sample was unknown, differences in richness could reflect differing T-cell content rather than repertoire biology. TCR repertoire richness was significantly higher in CIN3+ cases than in controls across sequencing depths, while evenness did not differ. Random forest classifiers that combined richness and V gene abundances separated cases from controls with an estimated AUC of 0.8 to 0.85. The cross-sectional design could not show whether the associations came before the infection or were a result of it, and neither effector/memory subsets nor HPV-specific T cells were isolated. Lower TRBV6-7 relative abundance was observed in cases than in controls (approximately 0.1% versus 0.16%; Bonferroni P = 0.0008).

Every participant had a single incident cervical HPV16 infection, and prevalent HPV16 infections were excluded. Cervical HPV DNA was detected with MY09/MY11 PCR, and genotyping was done with dot-blot hybridization. Roughly 15 mL of heparinized blood was centrifuged, after which the buffy coat was aliquoted, frozen at -30 degrees C, and then stored at -80 degrees C. QIAGEN kits were used to extract genomic DNA from buffy coat specimens. TCR beta CDR3 regions were amplified by multiplex PCR from an average of roughly 1,300 ng genomic DNA per sample using the immunoSEQ assay. The assay corrected primer bias using a complete synthetic TCR repertoire to establish an amplification baseline. The amplicons were sequenced using the Illumina platform. The study's processing was this. Sequences were error-corrected by clustering with frequency ratios and a modified nearest-neighbor algorithm, then analyzed in the immunoSEQ Analyzer with IMGT gene definitions. TCR richness and evenness were averaged over 20 rarefaction repeats at each rarefaction depth, excluding samples with fewer sequences than the depth. V, D and J gene relative abundances were compared between groups with Wilcoxon rank sum tests, applying FDR correction. For the blinded duplicates, the intraclass correlation was 95.6% for TCR richness and averaged around 76% across roughly 65 gene segments. TCRdb took over this immuneACCESS table, retaining in-frame rearrangements with V and J assigned. Such tables are incomplete; in checked studies, under half of the missing clones stem from an unresolved V gene, and the remainder is unexplained. The D gene and trimming were derived from the DNA, and the V and J assignments and clone size from that table. The sample's own table lists tens of thousands of clones. About 5.2% of the sample belongs to the ten largest clones.

As regards this clone: Its antigen is not yet known. The read ends 3 residues before the CDR3 terminus; that terminus is restored from the germline J gene.

Clipping removes 5 bases from V and 0 bases from J, with 11 as the unmatched junction base count. From cysteine to phenylalanine, the CDR3 is 20 amino acids long. Sequencing covers 51 bases of the CDR3, shown here with the frame starting at base 1. Sequenced input: blood buffy coat. The TCR originated in a woman aged 18 to 75 with a cervical HPV16 infection that either progressed to CIN3+ or cleared (not recorded which). The V and J genes are TRBV5-3 and TRBJ2-2; 15 central bases correspond to TRBD2. TRBV5-3 is known as an ORF, though its function is uncertain. CDR3 bases read: TGTGCCAGAAGTTTAGGAACCGGGACTAGCGGGGGGACGAACACCGGGGAG. The resulting protein is CARSLGTGTSGGTNTGE. Given in full, the CDR3 is CARSLGTGTSGGTNTGELFF.